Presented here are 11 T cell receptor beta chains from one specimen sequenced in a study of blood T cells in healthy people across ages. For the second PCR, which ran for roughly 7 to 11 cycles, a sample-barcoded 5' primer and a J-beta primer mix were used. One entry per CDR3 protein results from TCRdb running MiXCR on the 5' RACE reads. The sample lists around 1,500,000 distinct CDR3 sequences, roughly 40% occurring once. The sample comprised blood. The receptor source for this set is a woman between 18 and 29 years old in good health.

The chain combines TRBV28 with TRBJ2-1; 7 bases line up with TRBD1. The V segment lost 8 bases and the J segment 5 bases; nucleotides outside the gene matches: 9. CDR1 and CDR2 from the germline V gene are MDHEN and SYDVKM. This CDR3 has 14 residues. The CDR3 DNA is TGTGCCAGCTTCCAGGGGGACAGAAACAATGAGCAGTTCTTC. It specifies CASFQGDRNNEQFF. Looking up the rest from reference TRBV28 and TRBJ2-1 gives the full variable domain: DVKVTQSSRYLVKRTGEKVFLECVQDMDHENMFWYRQDPGLGLRLIYFSYDVKMKEKGDIPEGYSVSREKKERFSLILESASTNQTSMYLCASFQGDRNNEQFFGPGTRLTVL.

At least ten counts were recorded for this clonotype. The chain's CDR3 is CASSQDLVRAMNEQFF. For the CDR3, the DNA is TGTGCCAGCAGCCAAGACTTGGTACGGGCTATGAATGAGCAGTTCTTC. This chain links TRBV4-2 with TRBJ2-1; D unresolved. Germline-derived CDR1 and CDR2 are LGHNA and YNFKEQ. With 0 bases removed from V and 7 bases from J, the gap between germline ends came to 16 bases. This CDR3 spans 16 amino acids.

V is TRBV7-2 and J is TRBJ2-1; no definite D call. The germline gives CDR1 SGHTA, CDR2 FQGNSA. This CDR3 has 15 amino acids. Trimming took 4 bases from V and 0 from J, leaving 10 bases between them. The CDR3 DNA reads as TGTGCCAGCAGCTCAAGCAGATCCTCCTACAATGAGCAGTTCTTC. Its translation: CASSSSRSSYNEQFF. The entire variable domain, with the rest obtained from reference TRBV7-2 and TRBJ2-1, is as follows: GAGVSQSPSNKVTEKGKDVELRCDPISGHTALYWYRQSLGQGLEFLIYFQGNSAPDKSGLPSDRFSAERTGGSVSTLTIQRTQQEDSAVYLCASSSSRSSYNEQFFGPGTRLTVL.

The CDR3 protein is CASTERGKSTDTQYF. CDR3 coding DNA: TGCGCCAGCACGGAGCGGGGGAAGAGCACAGATACGCAGTATTTT. This chain links TRBV5-1 with TRBJ2-3; 8 positions match TRBD2. J was trimmed by 0 bases and V by 6 bases; bases with no gene match: 6. The CDR3 contains 15 residues. CDR1 is SGHRS and CDR2 is YFSETQ in the germline V gene.

This CDR3 is CASTPGGVTQYF. The CDR3 nucleotides are TGTGCCAGCACCCCAGGCGGAGTGACCCAGTACTTC. V and J are TRBV28 and TRBJ2-5; no reliable D call. Germline V gene sequence: CDR1 MDHEN, CDR2 SYDVKM. This CDR3 comprises 12 residues. V was cut by 7 bases and J by 7 bases, with 13 bases left in between.

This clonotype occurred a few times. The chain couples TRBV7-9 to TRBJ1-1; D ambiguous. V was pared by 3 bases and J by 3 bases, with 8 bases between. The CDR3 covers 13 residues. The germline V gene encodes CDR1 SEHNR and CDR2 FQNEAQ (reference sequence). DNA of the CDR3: TGTGCCAGCAGCTTCGAGCCGCACACTGAAGCTTTCTTT. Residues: CASSFEPHTEAFF.

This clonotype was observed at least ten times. The CDR3 here is CASRNEGETQYF. The CDR3 DNA reads TGTGCCAGCAGGAACGAGGGAGAGACCCAGTACTTC. This chain uses TRBV6-1 with TRBJ2-5; possibly TRBD2 for D (5 bases). This CDR3 has 12 residues. V was clipped by 6 bases and J by 4 bases, with 9 bases between them. The germline V gene has CDR1 MNHNS and CDR2 SASEGT.

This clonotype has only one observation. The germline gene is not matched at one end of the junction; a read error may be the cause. The CDR3: CVSSPGLAGGLAKNIQYF. CDR3 sequence (DNA): TGCGTCAGCAGCCCCGGGCTAGCGGGAGGGCTAGCCAAAAACATTCAGTACTTC. The chain recombines TRBV4-1 with TRBJ2-4; 12 bases are shared with TRBD2. The CDR3 runs 18 residues. Germline V CDR1 and CDR2: MGHRA, YSYEKL.

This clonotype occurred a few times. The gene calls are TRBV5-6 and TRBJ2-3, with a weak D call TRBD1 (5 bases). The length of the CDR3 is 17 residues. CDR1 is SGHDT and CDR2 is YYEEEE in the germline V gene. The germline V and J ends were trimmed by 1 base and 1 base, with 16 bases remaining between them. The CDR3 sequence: CASSLLAGRYGTDTQYF. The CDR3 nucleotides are TGTGCCAGCAGCTTGCTGGCAGGGCGCTACGGCACAGATACGCAGTATTTT. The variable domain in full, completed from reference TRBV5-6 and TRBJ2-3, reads DAGVTQSPTHLIKTRGQQVTLRCSPKSGHDTVSWYQQALGQGPQFIFQYYEEEERQRGNFPDRFSGHQFPNYSSELNVNALLLGDSALYLCASSLLAGRYGTDTQYFGPGTRLTVL.

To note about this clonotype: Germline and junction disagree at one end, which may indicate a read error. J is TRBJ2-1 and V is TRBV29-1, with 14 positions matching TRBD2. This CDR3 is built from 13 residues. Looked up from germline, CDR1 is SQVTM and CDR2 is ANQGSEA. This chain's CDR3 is CSARTSGRYDQFF. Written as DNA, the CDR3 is TGCAGCGCACGGACTAGCGGGAGGTATGATCAGTTCTTC.

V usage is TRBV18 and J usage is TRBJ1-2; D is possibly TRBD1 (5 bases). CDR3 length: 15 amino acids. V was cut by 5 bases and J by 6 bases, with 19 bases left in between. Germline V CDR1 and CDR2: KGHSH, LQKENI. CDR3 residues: CASSSPRAGQDGYTF. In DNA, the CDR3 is TGTGCCAGCTCATCGCCTCGGGCAGGGCAGGATGGCTACACCTTC.